This T cell receptor (beta chain) is from a study of T cells in Graves' hyperthyroidism and ophthalmopathy. The V and J ends lost 3 bases and 1 base respectively, with 21 bases between them. The CDR3 sequence is 18 residues long. Germline-derived CDR1 and CDR2 are SGHNT and YENEEA. RNA transcripts provided the source from which TCR beta CDR3 regions were amplified. The HTBI set primed first-round TCR CDR3 RT-PCR. TCRdb re-analysed the multiplex PCR reads in MiXCR, keeping a single row per CDR3 protein. The data contain around 340,000 distinct CDR3 sequences, roughly 15% of them seen just once; the ten biggest clones take up about a third.

Sequencing was done on a sample of blood. The sequence was obtained from a woman in her thirties with Graves' hyperthyroidism that later progressed to Graves' ophthalmopathy. The chain links TRBV11-3 to TRBJ1-2; D is unclear. CDR3 region: CASSLPPTHKPYNYGYTF. CDR3 sequence (DNA): TGTGCCAGCAGCTTGCCGCCCACGCATAAACCCTATAACTATGGCTACACCTTC.